The 28 T cell receptor beta chains in this list originate from one sample, sequenced in a study of blood T cells in healthy people across ages. The second PCR ran roughly 7 to 12 cycles with a sample-barcoded 5' primer and J-beta primers. TCRdb itself ran the 5' RACE reads through MiXCR, one entry per CDR3 protein. This table has about 1,400,000 distinct CDR3 sequences, about 40% appearing once. The sample consisted of blood. The receptor set was obtained from a woman between 18 and 29 years old in good health.

This clonotype was seen more than once but under ten times. The genes are TRBV9 and TRBJ2-4; 9 positions match TRBD1. The germline CDR1 and CDR2 sequences are SGDLS and YYNGEE. The CDR3 is 17 amino acids. The V segment lost 4 bases and the J segment 0 bases; nucleotides outside the gene matches: 8. The CDR3 is CASSPRDRELAKNIQYF. DNA for the CDR3: TGTGCCAGCAGCCCCCGGGACAGGGAGCTAGCCAAAAACATTCAGTACTTC. Variable domain in full (rest from reference TRBV9 and TRBJ2-4): DSGVTQTPKHLITATGQRVTLRCSPRSGDLSVYWYQQSLDQGLQFLIQYYNGEERAKGNILERFSAQQFPDLHSELNLSSLELGDSALYFCASSPRDRELAKNIQYFGAGTRLSVL.

The V gene is TRBV10-3, the J gene TRBJ1-5; D is perhaps TRBD1 (6 bases). The CDR3 contains 14 residues. Germline loops: CDR1 ENHRY, CDR2 SYGVKD. V lost 2 bases and J 9 bases, leaving 14 bases between the germline ends. The CDR3 here is CAISEGQPGRPQHF. The CDR3 DNA reads as TGTGCCATCAGTGAGGGACAGCCGGGCCGGCCCCAGCATTTT.

The rearrangement links TRBV7-2 to TRBJ2-1, with D perhaps given as TRBD1 or TRBD2 (6 bases each). The better agreement between TRBJ2-7 and the DNA end casts doubt on the J call. In germline, CDR1 is SGHTA, CDR2 FQGNSA. The CDR3 loop spans 17 amino acids. Here the CDR3 DNA reads TGTGCCAGCAGCCCCGACCGGGGGCGATGTTCCTACAATGAGCAGTACTTC. Encoded protein: CASSPDRGRCSYNEQYF.

There are a few counts of this clonotype. This chain connects TRBV5-1 to TRBJ2-5; 13 positions match TRBD2. Germline-derived CDR1 and CDR2 are SGHRS and YFSETQ. The CDR3 has 16 residues. Trimming cost V 3 bases and J 2 bases; bases outside gene matches: 4. CDR3 sequence (DNA): TGCGCCAGCAGCTCTGGGACTAGCGGGATACAAGAGACCCAGTACTTC. Protein sequence: CASSSGTSGIQETQYF.

The J gene is TRBJ1-1, the V gene TRBV27; D is undetermined. V lost 1 base and J lost 2, with 20 bases in between. The CDR3 spans 18 residues. In germline, CDR1 is MNHEY, CDR2 SMNVEV (reference sequence). Here the CDR3 DNA reads TGTGCCAGCAGTTTATTCAGCCCATCCCCTCCCGACAACACTGAAGCTTTCTTT. Residues: CASSLFSPSPPDNTEAFF.

This clonotype was recorded a few times. The chain couples TRBV5-1 to TRBJ1-4; 9 bases agree with TRBD1. The germline V gene has CDR1 SGHRS and CDR2 YFSETQ. This CDR3 is 15 amino acids long. J lost 6 bases, V lost 4 bases, and 7 bases had no gene match. The CDR3 nucleotides are TGCGCCAGCAGCGGAACAGGGGGCGGTGATGAAAAACTGTTTTTT. This translates into CASSGTGGGDEKLFF.

This clonotype was counted a few times. The chain links TRBV10-3 to TRBJ1-2; 9 nucleotides align to TRBD1. This CDR3 has 13 amino acids. Germline V gene data show CDR1 as ENHRY and CDR2 as SYGVKD. Trimming at V came to 8 bases and at J to 3 bases, leaving 4 bases not matched to a gene. The chain's CDR3 is CAIGGQGYYGYTF. CDR3 in DNA: TGTGCCATCGGGGGACAGGGATACTATGGCTACACCTTC.

The V call is TRBV28, the J call TRBJ2-7, with D unclear. Germline values: CDR1 MDHEN, CDR2 SYDVKM. The CDR3 loop spans 11 amino acids. Trimming took off 8 bases at V and 9 bases at J, with 14 bases between the two ends. The CDR3 DNA reads as TGTGCCAGCGGATCCCAACTACGGCAGTACTTC. Translating gives CASGSQLRQYF.

CDR3 in DNA: TGCGCCAGCAGCTTGGATGGGGGCCTGAACACTGAAGCTTTCTTT. Translating it yields CASSLDGGLNTEAFF. J is TRBJ1-1 and V is TRBV5-1; TRBD1 is a possible D gene (6 bases). This CDR3 contains 15 residues. In germline, CDR1 is SGHRS, CDR2 YFSETQ. V shed 0 bases and J shed 0 bases, with 9 bases lying between them. Drawing the rest from reference TRBV5-1 and TRBJ1-1, the complete variable domain is KAGVTQTPRYLIKTRGQQVTLSCSPISGHRSVSWYQQTPGQGLQFLFEYFSETQRNKGNFPGRFSGRQFSNSRSEMNVSTLELGDSALYLCASSLDGGLNTEAFFGQGTRLTVV.

The chain has TRBV20-1 and TRBJ1-4; 7 positions agree with TRBD1. The CDR3 is 12 amino acids. Germline values: CDR1 DFQATT, CDR2 SNEGSKA (reference sequence). The CDR3 DNA reads TGCAGCGGGAGACAGGGAGGAGAAAAACTGTTTTTT. Translating it yields CSGRQGGEKLFF.

The chain has TRBV4-1 and TRBJ2-3, with 14 bases that match TRBD2. The germline V gene has CDR1 MGHRA and CDR2 YSYEKL. The CDR3 runs 20 residues. Germline trimming cut 1 base from V and 6 bases from J; bases unmatched to any gene: 15. The DNA of the CDR3 is TGCGCCAGCAGCCAAGCCCCCTCACCCGGGACTAGCGGGAGTTCCGATACGCAGTATTTT. It codes for CASSQAPSPGTSGSSDTQYF.

This chain links TRBV5-1 with TRBJ2-1, with 8 bases aligning to TRBD2. This CDR3 is built from 18 residues. Looked up from germline, CDR1 is SGHRS and CDR2 is YFSETQ. V lost 3 bases and J lost 4; bases outside the gene matches: 15. The CDR3, as DNA: TGCGCCAGCAGCTCTTATCCGATGGGGGCGGGGGGTTACAATGAGCAGTTCTTC. This translates into CASSSYPMGAGGYNEQFF. Supplemented by reference TRBV5-1 and TRBJ2-1, the full variable domain reads KAGVTQTPRYLIKTRGQQVTLSCSPISGHRSVSWYQQTPGQGLQFLFEYFSETQRNKGNFPGRFSGRQFSNSRSEMNVSTLELGDSALYLCASSSYPMGAGGYNEQFFGPGTRLTVL.

The V gene is TRBV20-1, the J gene TRBJ2-1; D gene uncertain. The DNA end favors TRBJ2-7, so the J call may be wrong. Germline CDR1 reads DFQATT; CDR2 reads SNEGSKA (reference sequence). The CDR3 contains 15 residues. The CDR3 DNA sequence: TGCAGTGCTAGAGGGATACCGTGTGGCTACAATGAGCAGTACTTC. Translated, it gives CSARGIPCGYNEQYF.

The chain uses TRBV4-1 and TRBJ2-7; perhaps TRBD2 as D (5 bases). The germline V gene encodes CDR1 MGHRA and CDR2 YSYEKL. V lost 2 bases and J lost 1, with 15 bases in between. CDR3 length: 16 amino acids. The CDR3 nucleotides are TGCGCCAGCAGCCAACCAACTAACGGGAAATCCTACGAGCAGTACTTC. Amino acid sequence: CASSQPTNGKSYEQYF.

J is TRBJ2-5 and V is TRBV29-1; either TRBD1 or TRBD2 may fit D (5 bases each). Germline-derived CDR1 and CDR2 are SQVTM and ANQGSEA. CDR3 size: 14 residues. V lost 4 bases and J 11 bases, leaving 23 bases between the germline ends. CDR3 DNA: TGCAGCGTTGTGGGGGATACGAAGTCCTACGGACAGTACTTC. This sequence encodes CSVVGDTKSYGQYF.

The genes are TRBV5-1 and TRBJ2-5; 11 bases are shared with TRBD2. The V gene's germline CDR1 is SGHRS and CDR2 YFSETQ. With 3 bases clipped from V and 5 bases from J, the junction kept 12 bases outside the gene matches. This CDR3 is 17 amino acids long. The CDR3 region is CASSSKTSGASWETQYF. Here the CDR3 DNA reads TGCGCCAGCAGCTCCAAGACTAGCGGGGCCTCCTGGGAGACCCAGTACTTC.

The V gene is TRBV25-1, the J gene TRBJ2-2; D gene ambiguous. V was shortened by 8 bases and J by 5 bases, with 9 bases between the two germline ends. Germline lookup yields CDR1 MGHDK and CDR2 SYGVNS. The CDR3 loop spans 12 amino acids. The CDR3 DNA sequence: TGTGCCAGCGGCTCATGGACCGGGGAGCTGTTTTTT. Translated: CASGSWTGELFF.

This chain connects TRBV20-1 to TRBJ2-7; 8 bases agree with TRBD1. With 4 bases clipped from V and 3 bases from J, the junction kept 5 bases outside the gene matches. This CDR3 contains 13 residues. CDR1 is DFQATT and CDR2 is SNEGSKA in the germline V gene (reference sequence). In DNA, the CDR3 is TGCAGTGCTACCGACAGGGGAAGCTACGAGCAGTACTTC. Translating it yields CSATDRGSYEQYF.

V and J are TRBV4-1 and TRBJ2-7, with D tentatively TRBD2 (6 bases). The CDR3 has 16 residues. Germline V gene data show CDR1 as MGHRA and CDR2 as YSYEKL. Trimming removed 1 base from V and 5 bases from J, with 18 bases in between. The CDR3 here is CASSQGFPSVVDEQYF. The CDR3 DNA is TGCGCCAGCAGCCAAGGCTTCCCTAGCGTCGTTGACGAGCAGTACTTC.

The chain carries TRBV5-1 and TRBJ2-7; a possible D gene is TRBD2 (6 bases). Per the germline V gene, CDR1 is SGHRS and CDR2 is YFSETQ. The V gene lost 3 bases and the J gene lost 2 bases, with 15 bases spanning the gap. The CDR3 length is 15 residues. The CDR3 protein is CASSSTGSQTYEQYF. In DNA, the CDR3 is TGCGCCAGCAGCTCCACCGGGAGTCAGACCTACGAGCAGTACTTC.

In DNA, the CDR3 is TGTGCCAGCAGCCGAGGACAGGGCTGGACCACAGATACGCAGTATTTT. Its protein is CASSRGQGWTTDTQYF. The V gene is TRBV12-3 or TRBV12-4, the J gene TRBJ2-3; 8 positions agree with TRBD1. Trimming took 6 bases from V and 2 from J; bases not matched to a gene: 10. The CDR3 has 16 amino acids.

The V and J genes are TRBV20-1 and TRBJ1-2; TRBD1 is a possible D gene (6 bases). V was trimmed by 6 bases and J by 4 bases, leaving 18 bases between them. This CDR3 comprises 14 residues. CDR1 is DFQATT and CDR2 is SNEGSKA in the germline V gene (reference sequence). This CDR3 reads CSARQVLGFYGYTF. The DNA of the CDR3 is TGCAGTGCGCGACAGGTGTTGGGGTTCTATGGCTACACCTTC.

The count of this clonotype is one. One junction end disagrees with the germline gene, perhaps due to a read error. The J gene is TRBJ2-7, the V gene TRBV5-1; D remains unclear. The CDR3 is 14 residues long. Germline assignment: CDR1 SGHRS and CDR2 YFSETQ. The CDR3 loop is CAGSWQERDYEQYF. CDR3 coding DNA: TGCGCCGGCAGCTGGCAGGAGCGAGACTACGAGCAGTACTTC.

Many counts were recorded for this clonotype. J is TRBJ2-1 and V is TRBV7-2; D gene uncertain. The V gene lost 3 bases and the J gene lost 15 bases, with 15 bases spanning the gap. Germline loops: CDR1 SGHTA, CDR2 FQGNSA. The CDR3 covers 12 residues. The CDR3: CASSFQSGLPFF. The CDR3 coding sequence is TGTGCCAGCAGCTTTCAGTCGGGTTTACCGTTCTTC.

This chain connects TRBV6-2 or TRBV6-3 to TRBJ2-3; 8 bases are shared with TRBD2. V was clipped by 5 bases and J by 5 bases; unmatched bases: 9. The CDR3 has 15 amino acids. Per the germline V gene, CDR1 is MNHEY and CDR2 is SVGEGT. The CDR3 loop reads CASSGTSGSQDTQYF. The CDR3 nucleotides are TGTGCCAGCAGTGGTACGAGCGGGAGTCAAGATACGCAGTATTTT.

The V and J genes are TRBV11-2 and TRBJ2-1; D ambiguous. Germline lookup yields CDR1 SGHAT and CDR2 FQNNGV. Between the trimmed V and J ends, which lost 5 bases and 10 bases, there was a span of 9 bases. CDR3 size: 11 residues. The CDR3 sequence: CASSTSREQFF. Here the CDR3 DNA reads TGTGCCAGCAGCACCAGCCGGGAGCAGTTCTTC. Full variable domain (outside the CDR3, taken from reference TRBV11-2 and TRBJ2-1): EAGVAQSPRYKIIEKRQSVAFWCNPISGHATLYWYQQILGQGPKLLIQFQNNGVVDDSQLPKDRFSAERLKGVDSTLKIQPAKLEDSAVYLCASSTSREQFFGPGTRLTVL.

CDR3: CASSPVDRDEQYF. In DNA form, the CDR3 reads TGCGCCAGCAGCCCGGTCGACAGGGACGAGCAGTACTTC. This chain uses TRBV5-1 with TRBJ2-4; 7 bases are a match to TRBD1. Near its end, the DNA agrees better with TRBJ2-7, so the J call may be wrong. The CDR3 runs 13 residues. From germline, CDR1 is SGHRS and CDR2 YFSETQ.

This clonotype has a single count. The chain has TRBV12-3 or TRBV12-4 and TRBJ2-7, with D maybe TRBD1 (5 bases). The CDR3 sequence is 14 residues long. With 3 bases removed from V and 2 bases from J, the gap between germline ends came to 11 bases. The CDR3 DNA reads TGTGCCAGCAGTTTCAACAAGGGGACCTACGAGCAGTACTTC. Its protein is CASSFNKGTYEQYF.